The rows below give T cell receptor beta chains drawn from one sample of a study of cytomegalovirus exposure and HLA in healthy donors. Clones were sequenced by immunoSEQ multiplex PCR, and TCRdb holds only the in-frame ones, with some missing. The sample table sets out roughly 190,000 clones. Sequences were obtained from PBMCs. Receptors originate from a man aged 25-40 years in good health and CMV-seronegative. Both conserved end residues are trimmed from each CDR3.

v_gene: TRBV7-6; len: 14; CDR3aa: ASSLAVGDGSYEQY
v_gene: TRBV27; len: 11; CDR3aa: ASSPRGLNEQY
v_gene: TRBV29-1; len: 15; CDR3aa: SVDRYREIMVNTEAF
v_gene: TRBV7-9; len: 13; CDR3aa: ASSHEQGRSIGYT
v_gene: TRBV5-1; len: 12; CDR3aa: ASSQGAGSTEAF
v_gene: TRBV19; len: 13; CDR3aa: ASSIFGQVTDTQY
v_gene: TRBV6-5; len: 10; CDR3aa: ASTNPGKKLF
v_gene: TRBV15; len: 10; CDR3aa: ATSGRVNEQF
v_gene: TRBV7-9; len: 10; CDR3aa: ASSSSIYEQY
v_gene: TRBV7-3; len: 11; CDR3aa: ASSQLGQETQY
v_gene: TRBV18; len: 12; CDR3aa: ASSLEGSLYKQY
v_gene: TRBV9; len: 11; CDR3aa: ASSVESNRGQF
v_gene: TRBV7-9; len: 11; CDR3aa: ASSLGDRREAF
v_gene: TRBV7-9; len: 14; CDR3aa: ASSLGSGRGNSPLH